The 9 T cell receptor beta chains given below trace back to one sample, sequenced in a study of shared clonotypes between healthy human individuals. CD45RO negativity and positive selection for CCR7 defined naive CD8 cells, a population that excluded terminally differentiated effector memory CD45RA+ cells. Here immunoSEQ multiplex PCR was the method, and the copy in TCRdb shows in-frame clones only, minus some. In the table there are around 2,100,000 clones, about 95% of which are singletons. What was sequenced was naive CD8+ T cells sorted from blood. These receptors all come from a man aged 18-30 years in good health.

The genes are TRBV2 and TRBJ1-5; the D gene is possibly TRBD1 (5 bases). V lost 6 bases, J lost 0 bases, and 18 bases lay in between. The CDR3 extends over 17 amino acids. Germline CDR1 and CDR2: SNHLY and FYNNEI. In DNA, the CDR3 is TGTGCCAGCAGCGAGACTCGGACAAGCAATAGCAATCAGCCCCAGCATTTT. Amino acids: CASSETRTSNSNQPQHF. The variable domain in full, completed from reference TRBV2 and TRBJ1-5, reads EPEVTQTPSHQVTQMGQEVILRCVPISNHLYFYWYRQILGQKVEFLVSFYNNEISEKSEIFDDQFSVERPDGSNFTLKIRSTKLEDSAMYFCASSETRTSNSNQPQHFGDGTRLSIL.

The CDR3 coding sequence is TGTGCCACCAGCCAGAGGGGCGGGCGGGAGTCTTTTATCACAGATACGCAGTATTTT. Its translation is CATSQRGGRESFITDTQYF. This chain connects TRBV15 to TRBJ2-3; 7 nucleotides match TRBD2. The CDR3 sequence is 19 residues long. Unmatched junction bases numbered 19, after V lost 5 bases and J lost 2 bases. The V gene's germline CDR1 is LNHNV and CDR2 YYDKDF (reference sequence). Together with reference TRBV15 and TRBJ2-3, the CDR3 gives the full variable domain: DAMVIQNPRYQVTQFGKPVTLSCSQTLNHNVMYWYQQKSSQAPKLLFHYYDKDFNNEADTPDNFQSRRPNTSFCFLDIRSPGLGDTAMYLCATSQRGGRESFITDTQYFGPGTRLTVL.

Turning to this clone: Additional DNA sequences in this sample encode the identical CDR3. CDR3 residues: CASSYGGVNTEAFF. CDR3 bases: TGTGCCAGCAGTTATGGAGGGGTGAACACTGAAGCTTTCTTT. The J gene is TRBJ1-1, the V gene TRBV6-5; maybe TRBD1 (5 bases). V shed 3 bases and J shed 0 bases, with 8 bases lying between them. Per germline, CDR1 MNHEY and CDR2 SVGAGI. This CDR3 spans 14 amino acids.

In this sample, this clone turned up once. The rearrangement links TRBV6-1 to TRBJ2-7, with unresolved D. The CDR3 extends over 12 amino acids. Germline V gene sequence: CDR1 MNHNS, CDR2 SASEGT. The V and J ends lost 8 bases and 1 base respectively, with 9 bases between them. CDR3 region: CASGQASYEQYF. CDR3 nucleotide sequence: TGTGCCAGCGGGCAGGCATCCTACGAGCAGTACTTC.

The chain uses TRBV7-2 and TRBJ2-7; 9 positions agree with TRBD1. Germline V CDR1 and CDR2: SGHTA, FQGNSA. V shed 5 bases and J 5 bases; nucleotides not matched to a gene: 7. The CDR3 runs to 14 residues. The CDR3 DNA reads TGTGCCAGCAGCCCCGGGACAGGGATAAACGAGCAGTACTTC. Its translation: CASSPGTGINEQYF.

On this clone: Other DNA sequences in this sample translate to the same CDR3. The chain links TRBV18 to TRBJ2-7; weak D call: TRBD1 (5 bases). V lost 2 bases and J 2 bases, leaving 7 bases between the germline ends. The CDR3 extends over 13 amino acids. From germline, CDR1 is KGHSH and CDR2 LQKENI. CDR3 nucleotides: TGTGCCAGCTCACCAGCAGGGCCCTACGAGCAGTACTTC. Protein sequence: CASSPAGPYEQYF.

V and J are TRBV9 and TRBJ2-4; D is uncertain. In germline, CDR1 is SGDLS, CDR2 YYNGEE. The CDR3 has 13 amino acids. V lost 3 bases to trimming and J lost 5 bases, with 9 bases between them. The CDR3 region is CASSGRTENIQYF. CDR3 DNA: TGTGCCAGCAGCGGCCGGACGGAAAACATTCAGTACTTC.

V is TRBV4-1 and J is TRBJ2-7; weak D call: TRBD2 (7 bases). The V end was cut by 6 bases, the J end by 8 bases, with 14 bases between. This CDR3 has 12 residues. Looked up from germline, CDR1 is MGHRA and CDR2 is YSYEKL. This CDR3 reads CASSPQGGKQYF. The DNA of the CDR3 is TGCGCCAGCAGTCCACAGGGAGGGAAGCAGTACTTC.

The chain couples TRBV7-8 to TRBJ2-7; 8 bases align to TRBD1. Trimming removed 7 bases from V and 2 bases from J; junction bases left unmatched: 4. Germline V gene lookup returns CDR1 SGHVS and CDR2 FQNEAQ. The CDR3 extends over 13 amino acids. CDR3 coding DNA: TGTGCCAGCACCCTCAGGGGGCCCTACGAGCAGTACTTC. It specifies CASTLRGPYEQYF.